What follows are 30 T cell receptor beta chains derived from one specimen sequenced in a study of vaccination and CD4 T cells after COVID-19. The antigens of these receptors remain unknown. The assay that was used to sequence DNA from cultured CD4+ T cells was the Oncomine TCR Beta short-read assay. TCRdb processed the PCR reads anew with MiXCR; each CDR3 protein has one entry. Among about 21,000 distinct CDR3 sequences listed, just over 60% were seen once. Documented treatment: approximately nine-day PBMC culture with coronavirus spike peptide pools or control peptides (ViraFEST assay). The sample comprised CD4+ T cells from blood, cultured in vitro. The receptors here all came from a human donor who had recovered from COVID-19.

V and J are TRBV20-1 and TRBJ1-5, with TRBD1 matching over 11 bases. Germline CDR1 is DFQATT and CDR2 is SNEGSKA (reference sequence). The CDR3 is 17 amino acids. Germline trimming cut 4 bases from V and 4 bases from J; bases unmatched to any gene: 12. The CDR3 protein is CSANRGQGAAGNQPQHF. For the CDR3, the DNA is TGCAGTGCTAACCGCGGACAGGGGGCGGCTGGGAATCAGCCCCAGCATTTT.

The V and J genes are TRBV19 and TRBJ1-3; a possible D gene is TRBD1 (6 bases). The CDR3 loop spans 14 amino acids. Trimming took 5 bases from V and 2 from J, leaving 10 bases between them. Germline V gives CDR1 LNHDA, CDR2 SQIVND (reference sequence). Here the CDR3 DNA reads TGTGCCAGTAGTGGCGACAGGACTGGAAACACCATATATTTT. This gives the protein CASSGDRTGNTIYF.

This clonotype came up a few times. The rearrangement uses TRBV20-1 and TRBJ1-2; D is possibly TRBD1 (5 bases). V lost 3 bases to trimming and J lost 6 bases, with 11 bases between them. Germline CDR1 is DFQATT and CDR2 is SNEGSKA (reference sequence). CDR3 length: 12 residues. In DNA, the CDR3 is TGCAGTGCTAGTCGAGGGGATAATGGCTACACCTTC. Protein sequence: CSASRGDNGYTF.

The chain recombines TRBV19 with TRBJ2-3; unclear D gene. The CDR3 consists of 12 residues. Per the germline V gene, CDR1 is LNHDA and CDR2 is SQIVND (reference sequence). Trimming shortened V by 5 bases and J by 6 bases, and 9 bases separated the two germline ends. As DNA, the CDR3 is TGTGCCAGTAGTTTTCTGAGGGATACGCAGTATTTT. Amino acid sequence: CASSFLRDTQYF.

V gene TRBV28 combines with J gene TRBJ1-1; D remains ambiguous. The CDR3 covers 11 residues. Germline CDR1 MDHEN, CDR2 SYDVKM. With 11 bases removed from V and 4 bases from J, the gap between germline ends came to 11 bases. CDR3: CAYGGGTEAFF. The CDR3 DNA sequence: TGTGCCTATGGCGGAGGCACTGAAGCTTTCTTT.

This clonotype is large (0.1 to 1%) in the sample. The genes are TRBV6-2 or TRBV6-3 and TRBJ1-5; D not resolved. V was clipped by 7 bases and J by 0 bases, with 7 bases between them. Germline CDR1 reads MNHEY; CDR2 reads SVGEGT. The CDR3 length is 13 residues. The CDR3 here is CASKRDSNQPQHF. CDR3 DNA: TGTGCCAGCAAGCGGGATAGCAATCAGCCCCAGCATTTT.

J is TRBJ2-7 and V is TRBV20-1; TRBD2 matches 10 bases. V trimming: 0 bases; J trimming: 7 bases; junction bases outside the gene matches: 6. CDR1 is DFQATT, CDR2 SNEGSKA, per germline (reference sequence). There are 14 residues in the CDR3. The CDR3 region has the DNA TGCAGTGCTAGAGAAACTAGCGGGATATATGAGCAGTACTTC. Protein: CSARETSGIYEQYF.

The V and J genes are TRBV15 and TRBJ2-7; TRBD2 matches at 10 bases. The CDR3 is made up of 18 amino acids. Germline lookup yields CDR1 LNHNV and CDR2 YYDKDF (reference sequence). Trimming took 2 bases from V and 5 from J; bases not matched to a gene: 15. The CDR3 nucleotides read TGTGCCACCAGCAGATACAAAACTAGCGGGACCGTGGGCGACGAGCAGTACTTC. It specifies CATSRYKTSGTVGDEQYF.

J is TRBJ1-2 and V is TRBV4-1, with 8 bases that match TRBD1. This CDR3 has 13 amino acids. V shed 8 bases and J 5 bases; nucleotides not matched to a gene: 7. CDR1 is MGHRA, CDR2 YSYEKL, per germline. The CDR3 region is CASRLTGDYGYTF. In DNA, the CDR3 is TGCGCCAGCCGATTGACAGGGGATTATGGCTACACCTTC.

The chain links TRBV6-2 or TRBV6-3 to TRBJ2-7; the match to TRBD1 covers 12 bases. This CDR3 contains 15 residues. Per the germline V gene, CDR1 is MNHEY and CDR2 is SVGEGT. V was pared by 5 bases and J by 5 bases, with 7 bases of the junction left unmatched. DNA of the CDR3: TGTGCCAGCAGTATTCCGGGACAGGGGGCTGACGAGCAGTACTTC. It specifies CASSIPGQGADEQYF.

The sample holds one count of this clonotype. The chain is built from TRBV12-3 or TRBV12-4 and TRBJ2-7; 8 bases are a match to TRBD1. V was clipped by 1 base and J by 6 bases; unmatched bases: 5. The length of the CDR3 is 14 residues. The CDR3 sequence is CASSLGDRLIEQYF. Here the CDR3 DNA reads TGTGCCAGCAGTTTAGGGGACAGGCTAATCGAGCAGTACTTC.

The J gene is TRBJ2-7, the V gene TRBV24-1; 10 nucleotides align to TRBD1. Germline trimming cut 4 bases from V and 5 bases from J; bases unmatched to any gene: 4. Germline CDR1 is KGHDR and CDR2 is SFDVKD. The CDR3 runs to 14 residues. CDR3 nucleotides: TGTGCCACCAGTGACACCGGGACAGGGGACGAGCAGTACTTC. Translating gives CATSDTGTGDEQYF.

The chain joins TRBV19 to TRBJ1-2; 7 bases line up with TRBD1. The J segment lost 2 bases and the V segment lost 8 bases, leaving 11 bases of the junction unmatched. CDR1 is LNHDA and CDR2 is SQIVND in the germline V gene (reference sequence). This CDR3 is built from 15 residues. The CDR3 region has the DNA TGTGCCAGTCAGGGGGGGACAGAGACCAACTATGGCTACACCTTC. Protein sequence: CASQGGTETNYGYTF.

V is TRBV7-2 and J is TRBJ2-5; D gene uncertain. CDR1 SGHTA and CDR2 FQGNSA come from the germline V gene. The CDR3 has 16 residues. The V and J ends lost 3 bases and 2 bases respectively, with 16 bases between them. CDR3 in DNA: TGTGCCAGCAGCTTTAGTATAGGTTTGGGGCAAGAGACCCAGTACTTC. Its protein product is CASSFSIGLGQETQYF.

This clonotype showed up just once. The chain combines TRBV5-1 with TRBJ1-1, with TRBD1 as a possible D gene (5 bases). The germline gives CDR1 SGHRS, CDR2 YFSETQ. The CDR3 has 14 residues. V was clipped by 0 bases and J by 0 bases, with 6 bases between them. CDR3 DNA sequence: TGCGCCAGCAGCTTGGACAGGTTGAACACTGAAGCTTTCTTT. It specifies CASSLDRLNTEAFF.

Only one count was recorded for this clonotype. The gene calls are TRBV20-1 and TRBJ2-1; 16 bases align to TRBD2. The CDR3 totals 14 residues. CDR1 DFQATT and CDR2 SNEGSKA come from the germline V gene (reference sequence). Germline trimming cut 5 bases from V and 9 bases from J; bases unmatched to any gene: 4. The CDR3 sequence: CSAGGLAGGSEQFF. CDR3 nucleotides: TGCAGTGCTGGGGGACTAGCGGGAGGGAGTGAGCAGTTCTTC.

The V gene is TRBV7-9, the J gene TRBJ1-5, with 7 positions matching TRBD1. The junction had 6 bases not matched to a gene; V was cut back by 1 base and J by 3 bases. This CDR3 comprises 16 residues. Germline V gene data show CDR1 as SEHNR and CDR2 as FQNEAQ (reference sequence). The CDR3 coding sequence is TGTGCCAGCAGCTTAGAGGGGGCGGGGAACAATCAGCCCCAGCATTTT. It is translated as CASSLEGAGNNQPQHF. The variable domain in full, with the rest retrieved from reference TRBV7-9 and TRBJ1-5, is DTGVSQNPRHKITKRGQNVTFRCDPISEHNRLYWYRQTLGQGPEFLTYFQNEAQLEKSRLLSDRFSAERPKGSFSTLEIQRTEQGDSAMYLCASSLEGAGNNQPQHFGDGTRLSIL.

This rearrangement joins TRBV11-2 to TRBJ2-7; D gene uncertain. Germline-derived CDR1 and CDR2 are SGHAT and FQNNGV. V was pared by 0 bases and J by 3 bases, with 9 bases between. The CDR3 covers 14 residues. CDR3: CASSLEGSVYEQYF. CDR3 coding DNA: TGTGCCAGCAGCTTAGAAGGATCCGTCTACGAGCAGTACTTC. The variable domain in full, completed from reference TRBV11-2 and TRBJ2-7, reads EAGVAQSPRYKIIEKRQSVAFWCNPISGHATLYWYQQILGQGPKLLIQFQNNGVVDDSQLPKDRFSAERLKGVDSTLKIQPAKLEDSAVYLCASSLEGSVYEQYFGPGTRLTVT.

This chain uses TRBV6-1 with TRBJ2-7; tentatively, D is TRBD2 (5 bases). Germline V CDR1 and CDR2: MNHNS, SASEGT. CDR3 length equals 17 residues. V lost 0 bases and J lost 2, with 17 bases in between. The CDR3 reads CASSEAQRKSGPYEQYF. The CDR3 DNA is TGTGCCAGCAGTGAAGCGCAAAGAAAGAGCGGCCCCTACGAGCAGTACTTC.

The chain links TRBV4-1 to TRBJ1-1; no firm D call. Germline CDR1 is MGHRA and CDR2 is YSYEKL. This CDR3 contains 15 residues. Trimming stripped 4 bases from V and 0 bases from J, with 12 bases between. CDR3 protein: CASSREEGLNTEAFF. The CDR3 DNA sequence: TGCGCCAGCAGCCGGGAGGAGGGCTTGAACACTGAAGCTTTCTTT.

The chain employs TRBV12-3 or TRBV12-4 and TRBJ2-5, with a weak D call TRBD2 (5 bases). This CDR3 contains 13 residues. V lost 3 bases to trimming and J lost 5 bases, with 10 bases between them. The CDR3 sequence: CASSFRGLETQYF. As DNA, the CDR3 is TGTGCCAGCAGTTTCCGGGGTCTGGAGACCCAGTACTTC.

This clonotype was observed a few times. This sequence joins TRBV19 and TRBJ1-2, with D unresolved. The V and J ends lost 1 base and 6 bases respectively, with 12 bases between them. CDR1 and CDR2 from the germline V gene are LNHDA and SQIVND (reference sequence). This CDR3 is built from 14 residues. The CDR3 DNA follows: TGTGCCAGTAGTATAGTAGGACGGGAACATGGCTACACCTTC. This sequence encodes CASSIVGREHGYTF.

The CDR3 sequence is CASRLPASTDIASDGYTF. CDR3 in DNA: TGTGCCAGCCGATTACCGGCCTCCACGGACATCGCATCTGATGGCTACACCTTC. This chain connects TRBV5-8 to TRBJ1-2; possibly TRBD1 for D (5 bases). Trimming removed 7 bases from V and 6 bases from J, with 31 bases in between. The CDR3 totals 18 residues. Per the germline V gene, CDR1 is SGHTS and CDR2 is YDEGEE.

The J gene is TRBJ1-6, the V gene TRBV7-3; possible D gene TRBD1, 5 bases. Per the germline V gene, CDR1 is SGHTA and CDR2 is FQGTGA. V was trimmed by 5 bases and J by 0 bases, leaving 8 bases between them. The CDR3 is 15 residues long. The CDR3 nucleotides read TGTGCCAGCAGCCCGGGGGACTCCTATAATTCACCCCTCCACTTT. Its translation is CASSPGDSYNSPLHF.

This clonotype has a handful of counts. This chain joins TRBV11-2 and TRBJ2-5; tentatively, D is TRBD1 (5 bases). Trimming took off 1 base at V and 4 bases at J, with 7 bases between the two ends. The germline CDR1 and CDR2 sequences are SGHAT and FQNNGV. The CDR3 consists of 13 residues. Here the CDR3 DNA reads TGTGCCAGCAGCTTAGTGGGGCCAGAGACCCAGTACTTC. It translates to CASSLVGPETQYF.

The chain couples TRBV19 to TRBJ1-2; D uncertain. V gave up 7 bases and J gave up 9 bases, with 18 bases separating them. Germline lookup yields CDR1 LNHDA and CDR2 SQIVND (reference sequence). CDR3 size: 13 residues. This chain's CDR3 is CASNTITHRSYTF. Written as DNA, the CDR3 is TGTGCCAGTAACACCATTACCCACCGGAGCTACACCTTC.

The CDR3 region is CASSRRRLANEKLFF. In DNA, the CDR3 is TGTGCCAGCAGCCGTAGGAGGCTTGCTAATGAAAAACTGTTTTTT. The genes are TRBV2 and TRBJ1-4; D is undetermined. Trimming removed 6 bases at V and 3 bases at J, with 14 bases between. The CDR3 spans 15 residues. CDR1 and CDR2 (germline): SNHLY, FYNNEI.

The chain combines TRBV25-1 with TRBJ1-1, with D perhaps TRBD1 (5 bases). The germline V gene encodes CDR1 MGHDK and CDR2 SYGVNS. This CDR3 region has 14 residues. Trimming stripped 5 bases from V and 1 base from J, with 11 bases between. CDR3 sequence: CASSTGRRNTEAFF. For the CDR3, the DNA is TGTGCCAGCAGTACAGGACGGAGGAACACTGAAGCTTTCTTT.

This chain joins TRBV18 and TRBJ2-6; 9 nucleotides line up with TRBD1. This CDR3 spans 17 amino acids. Trimming removed 3 bases from V and 0 bases from J; junction bases left unmatched: 3. Germline V gene lookup returns CDR1 KGHSH and CDR2 LQKENI. CDR3 loop: CASSPGQGNSGANVLTF. CDR3 DNA sequence: TGTGCCAGCTCACCGGGACAGGGAAACTCTGGGGCCAACGTCCTGACTTTC.

A note on this clonotype: A junction end diverges from the germline sequence, so it may reflect a read error. CDR3 in DNA: TGTGCCAGCAGCCTTGGGACAGGTGAACAATTGGTCTTC. This encodes CASSLGTGEQLVF. The chain combines TRBV7-3 with TRBJ2-1; TRBD1 aligns across 8 bases. Germline CDR1 reads SGHTA; CDR2 reads FQGTGA. This CDR3 is built from 13 residues.